Listed here are 3 T cell receptor beta chains from one sample, sequenced in a study of control samples from healthy donors and cancer patients. The repertoire was sequenced with immunoSEQ multiplex PCR; TCRdb's copy has only in-frame clones and lacks some. The table shows just over 150,000 clones, with 85% to 95% occurring only once. The sequencing sample was made of blood. The receptors here all came from a woman aged 35 to 49 in good health.

The CDR3 DNA sequence: TGTGCCAGCAGTTCCAGGGGATTGGCAGATACGCAGTATTTT. Encoded protein: CASSSRGLADTQYF. The chain employs TRBV27 and TRBJ2-3; possibly TRBD1 for D (6 bases). Germline CDR1 MNHEY, CDR2 SMNVEV (reference sequence). The CDR3 runs to 14 residues. The V gene lost 4 bases and the J gene lost 4 bases, with 12 bases spanning the gap.

The chain employs TRBV7-6 and TRBJ2-2; 9 bases align to TRBD1. Looked up from germline, CDR1 is SGHVS and CDR2 is FNYEAQ. Trimming cost V 4 bases and J 3 bases; bases outside gene matches: 12. The CDR3 covers 18 residues. The chain's CDR3 is CASSSGTGIGVYTGELFF. Here the CDR3 DNA reads TGTGCCAGCAGCTCCGGGACAGGGATCGGGGTGTACACCGGGGAGCTGTTTTTT.

Here the CDR3 DNA reads TGTGCCAGCAGCTTAGCTTGGGGGATGAACACTGAAGCTTTCTTT. Its translation: CASSLAWGMNTEAFF. The rearrangement uses TRBV11-2 and TRBJ1-1; a weak D match, TRBD1 (5 bases). Trimming stripped 1 base from V and 0 bases from J, with 9 bases between. The germline V gene encodes CDR1 SGHAT and CDR2 FQNNGV. The CDR3 length is 15 residues. The variable domain in full, with the rest retrieved from reference TRBV11-2 and TRBJ1-1, is EAGVAQSPRYKIIEKRQSVAFWCNPISGHATLYWYQQILGQGPKLLIQFQNNGVVDDSQLPKDRFSAERLKGVDSTLKIQPAKLEDSAVYLCASSLAWGMNTEAFFGQGTRLTVV.